This T cell receptor (beta chain) was sequenced during a study of Ad26.COV2.S vaccination and SARS-CoV-2 variants. Whole-study findings and limits: Vaccine and placebo groups showed comparable non-spike TCR breadth. It was reported that spike-specific CD8+ and CD4+ T cell responses were substantially broad after vaccination. Vaccine recipients had higher spike-specific TCR breadth than placebo recipients.

Per germline, CDR1 SGHVT and CDR2 SQSDAQ. This CDR3 spans 15 amino acids. Trimming stripped 1 base from V and 1 base from J, with 10 bases between. Repertoires were generated with immunoSEQ multiplex PCR, while TCRdb's copy carries only in-frame clones and drops some. The data hold more than 150,000 clones, with about 83% observed a single time. As for this clone: Its antigen is still unknown.

The TCR comes from a human donor who had recovered from COVID-19. This chain connects TRBV7-4 to TRBJ1-1; D call uncertain. Source: peripheral blood, taken after recovery from COVID-19. The CDR3 nucleotides are TGTGCCAGCAGCTTAGAAGTCGGGCAGAACACTGAAGCTTTCTTT. Its translation is CASSLEVGQNTEAFF.